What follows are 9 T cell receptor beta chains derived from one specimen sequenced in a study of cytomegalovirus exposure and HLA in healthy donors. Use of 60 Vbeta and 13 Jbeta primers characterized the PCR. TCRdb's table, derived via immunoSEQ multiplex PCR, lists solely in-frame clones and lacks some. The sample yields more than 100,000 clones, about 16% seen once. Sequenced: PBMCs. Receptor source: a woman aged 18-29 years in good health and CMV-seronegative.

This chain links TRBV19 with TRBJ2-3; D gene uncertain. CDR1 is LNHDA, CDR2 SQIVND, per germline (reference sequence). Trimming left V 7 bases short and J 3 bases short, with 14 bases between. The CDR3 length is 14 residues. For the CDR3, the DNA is TGTGCCAGTACCCTAGGCCCACTAACAGATACGCAGTATTTT. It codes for CASTLGPLTDTQYF.

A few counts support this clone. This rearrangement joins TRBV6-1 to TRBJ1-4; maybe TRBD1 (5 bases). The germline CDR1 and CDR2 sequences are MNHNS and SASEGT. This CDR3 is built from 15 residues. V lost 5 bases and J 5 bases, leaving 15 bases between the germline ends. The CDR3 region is CASSSVGQGNEKLFF. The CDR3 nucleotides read TGTGCCAGCAGTTCTGTGGGCCAGGGCAATGAAAAACTGTTTTTT.

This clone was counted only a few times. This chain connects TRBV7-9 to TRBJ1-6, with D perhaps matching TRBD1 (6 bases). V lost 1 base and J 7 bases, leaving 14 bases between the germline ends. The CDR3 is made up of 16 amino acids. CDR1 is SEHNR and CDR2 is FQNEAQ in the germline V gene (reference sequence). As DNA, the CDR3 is TGTGCCAGCAGCTTAGGGCCGGGACAACAGAATTCACCCCTCCACTTT. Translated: CASSLGPGQQNSPLHF.

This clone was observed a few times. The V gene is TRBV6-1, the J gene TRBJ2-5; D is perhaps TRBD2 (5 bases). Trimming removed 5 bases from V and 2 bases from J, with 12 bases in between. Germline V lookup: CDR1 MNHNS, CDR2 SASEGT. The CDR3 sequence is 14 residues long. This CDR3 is CASSSIWEQETQYF. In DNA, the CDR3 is TGTGCCAGCAGTAGCATCTGGGAGCAAGAGACCCAGTACTTC.

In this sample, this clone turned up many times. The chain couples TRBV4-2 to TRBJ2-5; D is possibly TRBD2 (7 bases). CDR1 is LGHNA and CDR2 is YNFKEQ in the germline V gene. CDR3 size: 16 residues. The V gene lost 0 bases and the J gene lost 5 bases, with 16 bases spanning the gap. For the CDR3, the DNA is TGTGCCAGCAGCCAAGATAGGGGGGGGGCCGTCGAGACCCAGTACTTC. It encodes CASSQDRGGAVETQYF.

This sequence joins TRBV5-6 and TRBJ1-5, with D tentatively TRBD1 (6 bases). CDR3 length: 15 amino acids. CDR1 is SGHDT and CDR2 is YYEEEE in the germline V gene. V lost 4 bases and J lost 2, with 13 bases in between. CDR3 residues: CASSVAGEGNQPQHF. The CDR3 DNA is TGTGCCAGCAGCGTAGCAGGGGAAGGCAATCAGCCCCAGCATTTT. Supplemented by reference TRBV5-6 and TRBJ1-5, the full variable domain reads DAGVTQSPTHLIKTRGQQVTLRCSPKSGHDTVSWYQQALGQGPQFIFQYYEEEERQRGNFPDRFSGHQFPNYSSELNVNALLLGDSALYLCASSVAGEGNQPQHFGDGTRLSIL.

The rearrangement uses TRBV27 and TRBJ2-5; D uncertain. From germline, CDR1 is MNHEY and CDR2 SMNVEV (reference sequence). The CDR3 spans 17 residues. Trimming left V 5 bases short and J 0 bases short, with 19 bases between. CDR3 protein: CASSAGWPAQYQETQYF. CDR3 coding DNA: TGTGCCAGCAGTGCCGGGTGGCCAGCTCAGTACCAAGAGACCCAGTACTTC.

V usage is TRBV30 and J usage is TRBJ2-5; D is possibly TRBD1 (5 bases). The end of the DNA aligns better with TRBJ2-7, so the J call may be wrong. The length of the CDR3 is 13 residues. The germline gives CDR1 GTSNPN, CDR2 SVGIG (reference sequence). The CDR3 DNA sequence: TGTGCCTGGAGTCCCAGCAGGGCCTACGAGCAGTACTTC. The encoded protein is CAWSPSRAYEQYF.

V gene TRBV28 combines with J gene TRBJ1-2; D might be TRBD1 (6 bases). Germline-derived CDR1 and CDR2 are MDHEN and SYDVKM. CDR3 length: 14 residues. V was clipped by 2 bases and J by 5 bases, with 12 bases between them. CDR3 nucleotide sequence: TGTGCCAGCAGTTTAAGTCAGAGGGGGTATGGCTACACCTTC. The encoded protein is CASSLSQRGYGYTF.